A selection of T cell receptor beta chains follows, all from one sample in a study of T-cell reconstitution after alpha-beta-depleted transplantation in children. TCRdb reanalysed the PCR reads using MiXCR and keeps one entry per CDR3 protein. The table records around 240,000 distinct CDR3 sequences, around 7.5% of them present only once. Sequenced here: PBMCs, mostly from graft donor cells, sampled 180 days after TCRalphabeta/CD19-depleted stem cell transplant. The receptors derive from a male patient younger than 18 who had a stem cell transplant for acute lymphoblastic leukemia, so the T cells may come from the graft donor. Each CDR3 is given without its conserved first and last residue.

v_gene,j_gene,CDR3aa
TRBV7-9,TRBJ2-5,ASSFDHRVCETQY
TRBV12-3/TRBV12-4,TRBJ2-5,ASSLRGLETQY
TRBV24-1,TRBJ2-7,ATSEGPPSYEQY
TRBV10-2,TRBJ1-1,ASRAGTGGTEAF
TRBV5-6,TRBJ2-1,ASSGRTRHIVSYNEQF
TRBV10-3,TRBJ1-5,AISEAGQPQL
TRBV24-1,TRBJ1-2,ATSDSRRKYYGYT
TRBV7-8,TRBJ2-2,ASSSPWTSVARRTNTGELF
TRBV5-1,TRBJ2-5,ASSFTGGPETQY
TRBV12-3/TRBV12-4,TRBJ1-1,ASSLLGANTEAF
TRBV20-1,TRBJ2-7,SAWRPSYEQY
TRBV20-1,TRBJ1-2,SARVGGSLTGYT
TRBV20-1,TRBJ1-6,SATLGGMKSYNSPLH
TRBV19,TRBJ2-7,ASTPWGGYDEQY
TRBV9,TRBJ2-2,ASSPRQGRNTGELF
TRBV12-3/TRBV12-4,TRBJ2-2,ASSHTSGGATGELF
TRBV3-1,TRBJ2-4,ASSQNGNIQY
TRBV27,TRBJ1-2,ASSPFWRFSFNYGYT
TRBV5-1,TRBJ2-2,ASSLEGGRGTGELF
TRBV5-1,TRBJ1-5,ASSLEGAGEPQH
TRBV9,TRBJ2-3,ASSPRGRWDYAGLDTQY
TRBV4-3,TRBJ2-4,ASSQDPDGKNIQY